This T cell receptor (beta chain) appears in the sequencing data of a study of shared clonotypes between healthy human individuals. From germline, CDR1 is SNHLY and CDR2 FYNNEI. Deletions cut 5 bases from V and 0 bases from J, with 11 bases between. The CDR3 totals 16 residues. TCRdb keeps only in-frame clones here, not all; method: immunoSEQ multiplex PCR. The repertoire holds about 800,000 clones, with around 96% as singletons. Only CD45RO-negative cells positively selected for CCR7 counted as naive CD8 cells, so terminally differentiated effector memory CD45RA+ cells were excluded. V usage is TRBV2 and J usage is TRBJ2-6; D possibly corresponds to TRBD1 (6 bases). The sequence came from a man aged 25-45 years in good health. Material for sequencing was naive CD8+ T cells sorted from blood. Here the CDR3 DNA reads TGTGCCAGCAGTCTGGACAGCAGCTCTGGGGCCAACGTCCTGACTTTC. Protein sequence: CASSLDSSSGANVLTF.